The source of this T cell receptor beta chain is a study of blood T cell repertoires in COVID-19. The assay was immunoSEQ multiplex PCR, and TCRdb's table has in-frame clones only and misses some. Of about 150,000 clones in the sample, roughly 80% are singletons; the top ten hold around 10%. CDR1 is MNHEY, CDR2 SVGAGI, per germline. V shed 0 bases and J 10 bases; nucleotides not matched to a gene: 3. This CDR3 has 14 residues. The clonotype was recovered from a man aged 45-65 years who had recovered from COVID-19. The chain is built from TRBV6-5 and TRBJ1-6; 7 bases are shared with TRBD1. The sample consisted of PBMCs or T cells enriched from blood (not recorded which). CDR3: CASSYSTGASPLHF. The CDR3 DNA is TGTGCCAGCAGTTACTCCACAGGGGCCTCACCCCTCCACTTT.